This T cell receptor beta chain is from a study of identifying expanded T cells in peripheral blood. Data came from immunoSEQ multiplex PCR; TCRdb stores just in-frame clones and leaves some out. The sample records tens of thousands of clones, 65% to 85% being singletons. Germline V gene sequence: CDR1 SGHNT, CDR2 YYREEE (reference sequence). The CDR3 extends over 16 amino acids. The V gene end was trimmed by 3 bases and the J gene end by 2 bases; junction bases not matched to a gene: 7. Sequencing input: blood. The chain carries TRBV5-4 and TRBJ2-2; 7 bases align to TRBD2. The TCR originated in a person aged 18 to 75 in good health. CDR3 sequence reads: CASSSVAGPNTGELFF. CDR3 DNA: TGTGCCAGCAGCTCCGTAGCGGGCCCAAACACCGGGGAGCTGTTTTTT.